This T cell receptor beta chain was identified during a study of Graves' ophthalmopathy and Graves' hyperthyroidism. Amplification targeted the TCR beta CDR3 regions, with RNA transcripts as the source material. Amplification began with first-round RT-PCR using HTBI primers, then second-round multiplex PCR was performed. Using its own MiXCR run on the multiplex PCR reads, TCRdb lists one record per CDR3 protein. The sample records hundreds of thousands of distinct CDR3 sequences, over 40% being singletons. Unmatched junction bases numbered 12, after V lost 5 bases and J lost 9 bases. Germline-derived CDR1 and CDR2 are SGHTA and FQGNSA. The CDR3 loop spans 14 amino acids. This clonotype has just one count. The antigen remains undetermined. Overall study findings and caveats: Blood was where most expanded thyroid clonotypes above 0.001 frequency also turned up. Discriminating ophthalmopathy from stable hyperthyroidism, a 13-signature model attained a sensitivity of 85% to 90% and a specificity of about 81%. The model predicted progression of ophthalmopathy with a sensitivity of roughly 65%, and its specificity was about 73%.

Exclusion criteria comprised other autoimmune diseases, uncontrolled infections, pregnancy or lactation in patients. This sequence joins TRBV7-2 and TRBJ1-1; 7 bases are a match to TRBD1. Material for sequencing was peripheral blood. The receptor comes from an adult man with Graves' ophthalmopathy. The DNA for the CDR3 is TGTGCCAGCAGCCAAGATAAGGGGGCGGCGCAAGCTTTCTTT. This encodes CASSQDKGAAQAFF.